These T cell receptor beta chains were read from a single sample in a study of T cell responses to AZD1222 COVID-19 vaccine. The protocol was immunoSEQ multiplex PCR, while the TCRdb copy is restricted to in-frame clones and leaves out a portion. The sample yields 100,000 to 150,000 clones, 90% seen once. The sequences come from peripheral blood, collected on day 0 of AZD1222 vaccination. These receptors all stem from an adult in good health. CDR3s include the opening cysteine and the closing phenylalanine or tryptophan. Fields, in order: V gene, J gene, clone size, D gene, CDR3 protein, CDR3 DNA. D genes are given only for firm matches. Clone size appears in some rows only: once, few, many, or a class for an expanded clone.

TRBV3-1/TRBV3-2,TRBJ2-1,.,TRBD2,CASSQYPSGTRYNEQFF,TGTGCCAGCAGCCAATATCCTAGCGGGACGCGATACAATGAGCAGTTCTTC
TRBV5-6,TRBJ1-4,.,TRBD1,CASSYRDRGEKLFF,TGTGCCAGCAGCTACCGGGACAGGGGTGAAAAACTGTTTTTT
TRBV27,TRBJ2-2,few,TRBD2,CASSLAGGVTGELFF,TGTGCCAGCAGTTTAGCGGGAGGGGTCACCGGGGAGCTGTTTTTT
TRBV19,TRBJ2-7,.,.,CASGTYEQYF,TGTGCCAGTGGAACCTACGAGCAGTACTTC
TRBV12-3/TRBV12-4,TRBJ1-1,.,.,CASSLSRNTEAFF,TGTGCCAGCAGCCTATCCAGAAACACTGAAGCTTTCTTT
TRBV30,TRBJ1-5,.,.,CAWSVELGGGQPQHF,TGTGCCTGGAGTGTCGAACTCGGGGGCGGTCAGCCCCAGCATTTT
TRBV28,TRBJ1-4,.,TRBD1,CASSSPGQWALNEKLFF,TGTGCCAGCAGTTCCCCGGGACAGTGGGCTCTGAATGAAAAACTGTTTTTT
TRBV7-8,TRBJ2-7,.,.,CASSFSPQVEQYF,TGTGCCAGCAGCTTCTCCCCCCAGGTCGAGCAGTACTTC
TRBV2,TRBJ2-3,.,.,CASSEGDPETLDTQYF,TGTGCCAGCAGTGAAGGGGACCCCGAGACTCTGGATACGCAGTATTTT
TRBV10-1,TRBJ2-2,.,.,CASSESGTGELFF,TGCGCCAGCAGTGAGTCCGGTACCGGGGAGCTGTTTTTT
TRBV14,TRBJ2-3,.,.,CASSQDLDFTDTQYF,TGTGCCAGCAGCCAAGATCTGGATTTCACAGATACGCAGTATTTT
TRBV9,TRBJ1-1,.,TRBD1,CASSPGDSNTEAFF,TGTGCCAGCAGCCCGGGGGACAGTAACACTGAAGCTTTCTTT
TRBV6-5,TRBJ2-7,few,.,CASSYRYGSPYEQYF,TGTGCCAGCAGTTACAGATATGGGTCTCCCTACGAGCAGTACTTC
TRBV4-1,TRBJ2-5,.,.,CASSQDGGETQYF,TGCGCCAGCAGCCAAGATGGGGGCGAGACCCAGTACTTC
TRBV4-1,TRBJ2-1,.,TRBD2,CASTPSGGGDSYNEQFF,TGCGCCAGCACCCCCTCGGGCGGGGGTGACTCCTACAATGAGCAGTTCTTC
TRBV2,TRBJ2-2,.,TRBD1,CASTRGPNTGELFF,TGTGCCAGCACCAGGGGGCCGAACACCGGGGAGCTGTTTTTT
TRBV2,TRBJ2-3,once,.,CASRTLGNTDTQYF,TGTGCCAGCCGCACCCTAGGGAACACAGATACGCAGTATTTT
TRBV23-1,TRBJ2-4,.,.,CASSQSGRKRNIQYF,TGCGCCAGCAGTCAATCAGGACGGAAGAGGAACATTCAGTACTTC
TRBV28,TRBJ2-1,.,TRBD2,CASSSLWAGDYNEQFF,TGTGCCAGCAGCTCCCTATGGGCGGGAGACTACAATGAGCAGTTCTTC
TRBV19,TRBJ1-4,once,.,CASRPRPGRGEKLFF,TGTGCCAGCCGACCCCGCCCGGGGAGGGGGGAAAAACTGTTTTTT
TRBV6-1,TRBJ1-3,.,.,CASSEGLRSGNTIYF,TGTGCCAGCAGTGAAGGTTTGCGCTCTGGAAACACCATATATTTT
TRBV5-1,TRBJ2-3,once,.,CASSLGGASTDTQYF,TGCGCCAGCAGCTTAGGTGGCGCTAGCACAGATACGCAGTATTTT